This T cell receptor beta chain emerged from a study of T cells after yellow fever vaccination. On the study more broadly: Preparing low-cell-number fractions relied on SMART-Seq v4 Ultra Low Input.

Template switching with 5'RACE generated the TCR cDNA and added a universal primer site and UMIs. TCRdb reprocessed the 5' RACE reads via MiXCR and lists one record per CDR3 protein. The sample holds fewer than 450,000 distinct CDR3 sequences, more than 9% seen once. Trimming cost V 6 bases and J 5 bases; bases outside gene matches: 12. Per germline, CDR1 KGHSH and CDR2 LQKENI. CDR3 length: 16 amino acids. As for this clonotype: Its antigen remains unknown.

Findings and caveats of the study: Although most clonotypes did not, a small share appeared in both CD4 and CD8 compartments. A large majority of primary-vaccination clones showed up again after the booster (about 97% CD4, around 85% CD8).

The sequence was obtained from a man aged 18-30 years who received the YFV17D yellow fever vaccine. The sequencing here drew on PBMCs, taken on the day of the first yellow fever vaccination. The V call is TRBV18, the J call TRBJ2-5, with TRBD1 matching 10 bases. CDR3 sequence: CASSRENLDRGETQYF. The DNA for the CDR3 is TGTGCCAGCTCCCGAGAGAATTTGGACAGGGGGGAGACCCAGTACTTC. The full variable domain, with the rest looked up from reference TRBV18 and TRBJ2-5, is NAGVMQNPRHLVRRRGQEARLRCSPMKGHSHVYWYRQLPEEGLKFMVYLQKENIIDESGMPKERFSAEFPKEGPSILRIQQVVRGDSAAYFCASSRENLDRGETQYFGPGTRLLVL.